A single sample is the source of the 27 T cell receptor beta chains below, sequenced in a study of shared clonotypes between healthy human individuals. Repertoires were generated with immunoSEQ multiplex PCR, while TCRdb's copy carries only in-frame clones and drops some. The data show about half a million clones, about 80% seen once. The sequenced sample consisted of PBMCs. Every receptor here comes from a woman aged 40-49 years in good health. Some clones in this sample may be carry-over from other donors' samples.

The J gene is TRBJ2-2, the V gene TRBV9; tentative D call: TRBD2 (5 bases). Germline loops: CDR1 SGDLS, CDR2 YYNGEE. V was trimmed by 4 bases and J by 4 bases, leaving 14 bases between them. CDR3 size: 15 residues. The CDR3 is CASSPKTTSTGELFF. In DNA form, the CDR3 reads TGTGCCAGCAGCCCCAAGACTACGTCCACCGGGGAGCTGTTTTTT.

The V call is TRBV7-2, the J call TRBJ2-1, with 12 nucleotides matching TRBD2. Germline CDR1 reads SGHTA; CDR2 reads FQGNSA. The CDR3 spans 16 residues. The V and J ends lost 4 bases and 4 bases, in that order; junction bases with no gene match: 5. Here the CDR3 DNA reads TGTGCCAGCAGCTCAGGGCTAGCGGGAGGGTACAATGAGCAGTTCTTC. It is translated as CASSSGLAGGYNEQFF.

This clone was seen a single time. This rearrangement joins TRBV12-5 to TRBJ2-5; D is perhaps TRBD2 (6 bases). The germline V gene encodes CDR1 LGHNT and CDR2 FRNRAP. The CDR3 contains 13 residues. The V gene lost 6 bases and the J gene lost 4 bases, with 12 bases spanning the gap. CDR3 bases: TGTGCTAGTGGCATGGGAGGTCCAGAGACCCAGTACTTC. This sequence encodes CASGMGGPETQYF. The full variable domain, its missing parts supplied by reference TRBV12-5 and TRBJ2-5, is DARVTQTPRHKVTEMGQEVTMRCQPILGHNTVFWYRQTMMQGLELLAYFRNRAPLDDSGMPKDRFSAEMPDATLATLKIQPSEPRDSAVYFCASGMGGPETQYFGPGTRLLVL.

The genes are TRBV29-1 and TRBJ2-3; 8 bases agree with TRBD2. The CDR3 consists of 15 residues. Germline lookup yields CDR1 SQVTM and CDR2 ANQGSEA. The junction had 6 bases not matched to a gene; V was cut back by 0 bases and J by 4 bases. In DNA, the CDR3 is TGCAGCGTTGAAGATAGCGGGGACGGTGCAGATACGCAGTATTTT. It yields the protein CSVEDSGDGADTQYF.

The chain joins TRBV7-3 to TRBJ1-2, with 9 bases aligning to TRBD1. Germline V gene data show CDR1 as SGHTA and CDR2 as FQGTGA. Trimming at V came to 4 bases and at J to 4 bases, leaving 4 bases not matched to a gene. The CDR3 covers 14 residues. CDR3 nucleotide sequence: TGTGCCAGCAGCTCGGGGGACAGGGTCTATGGCTACACCTTC. This sequence encodes CASSSGDRVYGYTF.

The chain couples TRBV2 to TRBJ2-5, with 10 bases that match TRBD1. The CDR3 loop spans 15 amino acids. Trimming at V came to 6 bases and at J to 1 base, leaving 5 bases not matched to a gene. The germline CDR1 and CDR2 sequences are SNHLY and FYNNEI. The CDR3 reads CASSGQGGPQETQYF. The CDR3 region has the DNA TGTGCCAGCAGCGGACAGGGGGGGCCCCAAGAGACCCAGTACTTC.

The rearrangement joins TRBV19 to TRBJ2-7, with TRBD1 matching 8 bases. V shed 4 bases, J shed 6 bases, and the junction held 8 bases outside the gene matches. CDR1 LNHDA and CDR2 SQIVND come from the germline V gene (reference sequence). CDR3 length: 14 residues. The CDR3 nucleotides are TGTGCCAGTAGTAAGGACAGGGAGGTGGGCGAGCAGTACTTC. Its protein is CASSKDREVGEQYF.

J is TRBJ2-7 and V is TRBV7-2, with 9 bases aligning to TRBD1. CDR1 SGHTA and CDR2 FQGNSA come from the germline V gene. This CDR3 comprises 14 residues. V shed 1 base, J shed 3 bases, and the junction held 1 base outside the gene matches. CDR3 protein: CASSLGQGDYEQYF. The CDR3 bases are TGTGCCAGCAGCTTAGGACAGGGGGACTACGAGCAGTACTTC.

The V and J genes are TRBV28 and TRBJ2-1; possibly TRBD1 or TRBD2 for D (5 bases each). Trimming stripped 6 bases from V and 4 bases from J, with 10 bases between. In germline, CDR1 is MDHEN, CDR2 SYDVKM. This CDR3 comprises 13 residues. CDR3 sequence reads: CASRLGEYNEQFF. The CDR3 nucleotides read TGTGCCAGCAGGTTAGGGGAGTACAATGAGCAGTTCTTC. Full variable domain (rest looked up from reference TRBV28 and TRBJ2-1): DVKVTQSSRYLVKRTGEKVFLECVQDMDHENMFWYRQDPGLGLRLIYFSYDVKMKEKGDIPEGYSVSREKKERFSLILESASTNQTSMYLCASRLGEYNEQFFGPGTRLTVL.

This chain links TRBV29-1 with TRBJ2-2; D gene unclear. Trimming stripped 5 bases from V and 5 bases from J, with 12 bases between. This CDR3 is built from 13 residues. Germline CDR1 SQVTM, CDR2 ANQGSEA. In nucleotides, the CDR3 is TGCAGCGTTCCGTTTAGAGCTACCGGGGAGCTGTTTTTT. Translated, it gives CSVPFRATGELFF.

V usage is TRBV9 and J usage is TRBJ2-3; 9 nucleotides match TRBD2. Trimming took 0 bases from V and 2 from J; bases not matched to a gene: 4. The CDR3 runs to 16 residues. Germline V gene data show CDR1 as SGDLS and CDR2 as YYNGEE. The DNA for the CDR3 is TGTGCCAGCAGCGTAGCGGGGACTAGCTACACAGATACGCAGTATTTT. It yields the protein CASSVAGTSYTDTQYF.

J is TRBJ2-3 and V is TRBV7-3; 7 bases match TRBD1. This CDR3 spans 17 amino acids. Germline lookup yields CDR1 SGHTA and CDR2 FQGTGA. V gave up 0 bases and J gave up 0 bases; unmatched junction bases: 6. CDR3 protein: CASSLTGTAFSTDTQYF. CDR3 DNA sequence: TGTGCCAGCAGCTTAACCGGGACAGCCTTTAGCACAGATACGCAGTATTTT. Combining the CDR3 with reference TRBV7-3 and TRBJ2-3 gives the whole variable domain GAGVSQTPSNKVTEKGKYVELRCDPISGHTALYWYRQSLGQGPEFLIYFQGTGAADDSGLPNDRFFAVRPEGSVSTLKIQRTERGDSAVYLCASSLTGTAFSTDTQYFGPGTRLTVL.

The chain couples TRBV5-1 to TRBJ2-1; D possibly corresponds to TRBD2 (6 bases). CDR1 SGHRS and CDR2 YFSETQ come from the germline V gene. The CDR3 has 17 residues. Trimming removed 0 bases from V and 0 bases from J, with 13 bases in between. The DNA for the CDR3 is TGCGCCAGCAGCTTGGCCGGCGCGGGGAGCTCCTACAATGAGCAGTTCTTC. As protein: CASSLAGAGSSYNEQFF.

A few counts support this clone. The J gene is TRBJ2-3, the V gene TRBV10-3; possibly TRBD2 for D (5 bases). Germline CDR1 reads ENHRY; CDR2 reads SYGVKD. V was cut by 3 bases and J by 10 bases, with 20 bases left in between. The CDR3 spans 15 residues. CDR3: CAISDPNTTSSAQYF. Here the CDR3 DNA reads TGTGCCATCAGTGACCCGAATACCACTAGTTCAGCGCAGTATTTT.

This chain connects TRBV6-5 to TRBJ2-7; perhaps TRBD2 as D (7 bases). Per the germline V gene, CDR1 is MNHEY and CDR2 is SVGAGI. The CDR3 length is 13 residues. V was pared by 8 bases and J by 0 bases, with 11 bases between. The CDR3 DNA sequence: TGTGCCAGCGGGGGCGGGAGCTCCTACGAGCAGTACTTC. Its translation: CASGGGSSYEQYF.

The V gene is TRBV30, the J gene TRBJ2-1; 7 nucleotides match TRBD2. Germline trimming cut 4 bases from V and 0 bases from J; bases unmatched to any gene: 6. The CDR3 has 15 amino acids. Per germline, CDR1 GTSNPN and CDR2 SVGIG (reference sequence). CDR3 in amino acids: CAWNLLAVSYNEQFF. In nucleotides, the CDR3 is TGTGCCTGGAATCTTCTAGCGGTCTCCTACAATGAGCAGTTCTTC.

V is TRBV7-2 and J is TRBJ2-3; no reliable D call. This CDR3 contains 15 residues. Looked up from germline, CDR1 is SGHTA and CDR2 is FQGNSA. Trimming took off 5 bases at V and 4 bases at J, with 16 bases between the two ends. The CDR3 DNA sequence: TGTGCCAGCAGCAGTACTGTCGGTCCACCAGATACGCAGTATTTT. This encodes CASSSTVGPPDTQYF.

This CDR3 reads CASGRVLYEQYF. In DNA, the CDR3 is TGTGCCAGCGGCAGGGTACTTTATGAGCAGTACTTC. This chain joins TRBV2 and TRBJ2-7; possible D gene TRBD1, 5 bases. V shed 8 bases and J shed 7 bases, with 15 bases lying between them. The CDR3 totals 12 residues. Germline-derived CDR1 and CDR2 are SNHLY and FYNNEI.

The chain links TRBV2 to TRBJ1-2, with 10 bases identical to TRBD1. The CDR3 is made up of 13 amino acids. Germline loops: CDR1 SNHLY, CDR2 FYNNEI. Trimming took 6 bases from V and 6 from J; bases not matched to a gene: 4. CDR3: CASSGQGVDGYTF. In DNA form, the CDR3 reads TGTGCCAGCAGCGGACAGGGGGTCGATGGCTACACCTTC.

This chain links TRBV2 with TRBJ2-5; the match to TRBD2 covers 10 bases. The CDR3 totals 15 residues. With V trimmed by 8 bases and J by 4 bases, 10 bases remained unmatched. Germline V gene data show CDR1 as SNHLY and CDR2 as FYNNEI. The CDR3 spells CASVASGSAAETQYF. CDR3 in DNA: TGTGCCAGCGTGGCTAGCGGGAGTGCTGCAGAGACCCAGTACTTC.

The J gene is TRBJ2-5, the V gene TRBV7-6; possible D gene TRBD2, 5 bases. V shed 8 bases and J shed 1 base, with 17 bases lying between them. The CDR3 sequence is 15 residues long. The germline V gene has CDR1 SGHVS and CDR2 FNYEAQ. Here the CDR3 reads CASEKRAGGQETQYF. As DNA, the CDR3 is TGTGCCAGCGAGAAAAGGGCGGGTGGCCAAGAGACCCAGTACTTC.

Here the CDR3 reads CASSPWGSEKETQYF. The CDR3 DNA reads TGTGCCAGCTCACCATGGGGTTCGGAAAAGGAGACCCAGTACTTC. V gene TRBV18 combines with J gene TRBJ2-5, with no clear D. Germline CDR1 and CDR2: KGHSH and LQKENI. The germline V and J ends were trimmed by 2 bases and 5 bases, with 15 bases remaining between them. This CDR3 region has 15 residues. Full variable domain (outside the CDR3, taken from reference TRBV18 and TRBJ2-5): NAGVMQNPRHLVRRRGQEARLRCSPMKGHSHVYWYRQLPEEGLKFMVYLQKENIIDESGMPKERFSAEFPKEGPSILRIQQVVRGDSAAYFCASSPWGSEKETQYFGPGTRLLVL.

This chain connects TRBV15 to TRBJ2-7; D unresolved. Deletions cut 0 bases from V and 6 bases from J, with 12 bases between. Germline-derived CDR1 and CDR2 are LNHNV and YYDKDF (reference sequence). The CDR3 contains 14 residues. Here the CDR3 reads CATSRDDVRSEQYF. The CDR3 bases are TGTGCCACCAGCAGAGATGACGTCCGTAGCGAGCAGTACTTC. Complete variable domain (other parts from reference TRBV15 and TRBJ2-7): DAMVIQNPRYQVTQFGKPVTLSCSQTLNHNVMYWYQQKSSQAPKLLFHYYDKDFNNEADTPDNFQSRRPNTSFCFLDIRSPGLGDTAMYLCATSRDDVRSEQYFGPGTRLTVT.

This clone was seen once. This chain connects TRBV27 to TRBJ2-7; D remains ambiguous. Germline CDR1 MNHEY, CDR2 SMNVEV (reference sequence). V was cut by 3 bases and J by 3 bases, with 15 bases left in between. The CDR3 length is 15 residues. The CDR3 nucleotides read TGTGCCAGCAGTTTGCGGCCCTTCCTTCGCTACGAGCAGTACTTC. It specifies CASSLRPFLRYEQYF.

This clone has a handful of counts. The V gene is TRBV7-2, the J gene TRBJ2-7, with 13 positions matching TRBD2. Germline V gene sequence: CDR1 SGHTA, CDR2 FQGNSA. The CDR3 totals 19 residues. The trim removed 5 bases at V and 0 bases at J, leaving 13 bases unmatched. The CDR3 loop is CASSPRTSGSVSGSYEQYF. CDR3 nucleotides: TGTGCCAGCAGCCCGAGGACTAGCGGGAGTGTTTCCGGCTCCTACGAGCAGTACTTC.

This clone was seen a single time. This chain uses TRBV19 with TRBJ1-5; D not resolved. The V end lost 5 bases, the J end lost 4 bases, and 3 bases lay between the germline ends. This CDR3 region has 11 residues. Germline CDR1 is LNHDA and CDR2 is SQIVND (reference sequence). DNA for the CDR3: TGTGCCAGTAGTGGAAATCAGCCCCAGCATTTT. Protein: CASSGNQPQHF.

The chain joins TRBV2 to TRBJ2-3; the D is unclear. The CDR3 has 15 residues. Germline CDR1 SNHLY, CDR2 FYNNEI. V was clipped by 2 bases and J by 0 bases, with 9 bases between them. The chain's CDR3 is CASSEQQSSTDTQYF. The DNA of the CDR3 is TGTGCCAGCAGTGAACAGCAGTCTAGCACAGATACGCAGTATTTT.